The TCR beta chain under discussion was sequenced for a study of response to subunit inactivated influenza vaccine. Study-wide points: It was suggested by the authors that few new T cells are recruited by each seasonal influenza vaccination.

There are a few counts of this clonotype. Its target is not known. Using its own MiXCR run on the RT-PCR reads, TCRdb lists one record per CDR3 protein. This sample has a few hundred thousand distinct CDR3 sequences, with 14% found just once. The CDR3 covers 15 residues. V lost 0 bases to trimming and J lost 2 bases; unmatched junction nucleotides: 5. Per germline, CDR1 SGHRS and CDR2 YFSETQ. Sequenced material: PBMCs from blood, taken 11 to 12 days after vaccination. V usage is TRBV5-1 and J usage is TRBJ2-7, with TRBD2 matching 7 bases. The receptor comes from a man between 50 and 59 years old who received an inactivated influenza vaccine. The CDR3 loop reads CASSLAGGLTYEQYF. The CDR3 DNA sequence: TGCGCCAGCAGCTTGGCCGGGGGACTAACCTACGAGCAGTACTTC.